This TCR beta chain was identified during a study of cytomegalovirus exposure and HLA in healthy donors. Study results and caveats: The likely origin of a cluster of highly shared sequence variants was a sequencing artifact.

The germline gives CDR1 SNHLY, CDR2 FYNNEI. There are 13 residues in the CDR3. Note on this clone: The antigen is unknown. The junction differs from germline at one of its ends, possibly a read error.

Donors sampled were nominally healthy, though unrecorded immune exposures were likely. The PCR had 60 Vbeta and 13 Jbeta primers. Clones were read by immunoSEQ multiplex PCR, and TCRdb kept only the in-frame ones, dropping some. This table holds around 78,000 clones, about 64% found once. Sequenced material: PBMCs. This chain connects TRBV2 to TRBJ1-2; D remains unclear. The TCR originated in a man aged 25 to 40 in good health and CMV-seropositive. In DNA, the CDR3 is TGTGTCAGCAGTGAGGAACTAGGATATGGCTACACCTTC. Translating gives CVSSEELGYGYTF.